This T cell receptor (beta chain) derives from a study of T cell repertoires in cytomegalovirus infection (dated by TCRdb to between 2019 and 2020). The study in broad terms: The HLA type of each donor mattered for the analysis, because public TCR beta signatures pointed to carriage of CMV infection along with the matching HLA type.

Sequencing relied on an Illumina HiSeq 1500. The public sequencing data were trimmed at Q25 with fastp and processed into clonotypes with MiXCR by TCRdb, which kept only in-frame beta chains. Each entry merges the rows of one CDR3 protein and shows their most common DNA and genes. This sample lists about 490,000 distinct CDR3 sequences; approximately 17% were detected once. Jointly, the top ten make up around 25% of the sample. General study outcomes and caveats: In both this cohort and an independent roughly 330-donor cohort, the cumulative frequency of public TCR beta family members distinguished carriers of CMV infection plus the relevant HLA type. The ex vivo response was dominated by HLA-C-restricted CMV-specific TCR beta clonotypes, which also provided the single most frequent clonotype in two of eight donors.

The germline V gene encodes CDR1 MNHNY and CDR2 SVGAGI (reference sequence). From cysteine to phenylalanine, the CDR3 is 16 amino acids long. Of all the DNA, just the CDR3 is kept, 48 bases in frame from base 1. Trimming costs V 2 bases and J 0 bases, and their ends lie 10 bases apart. This clonotype was seen more than once but under ten times. Its antigen has not been determined. No clone much larger than this one lies a single base away; base qualities are absent. The sequence was collected from a human donor in good health (CMV status not recorded). Some clones in this sample may be carry-over from other donors' samples. The chain joins TRBV6-6 to TRBJ2-2; tentative D gene TRBD2, with 6 bases matching. The sample taken for sequencing was CD8+ T cells from PBMCs. The CDR3: CASSYTGTPNTGELFF. The bases are TGTGCCAGCAGTTACACCGGGACTCCGAACACCGGGGAGCTGTTTTTT.